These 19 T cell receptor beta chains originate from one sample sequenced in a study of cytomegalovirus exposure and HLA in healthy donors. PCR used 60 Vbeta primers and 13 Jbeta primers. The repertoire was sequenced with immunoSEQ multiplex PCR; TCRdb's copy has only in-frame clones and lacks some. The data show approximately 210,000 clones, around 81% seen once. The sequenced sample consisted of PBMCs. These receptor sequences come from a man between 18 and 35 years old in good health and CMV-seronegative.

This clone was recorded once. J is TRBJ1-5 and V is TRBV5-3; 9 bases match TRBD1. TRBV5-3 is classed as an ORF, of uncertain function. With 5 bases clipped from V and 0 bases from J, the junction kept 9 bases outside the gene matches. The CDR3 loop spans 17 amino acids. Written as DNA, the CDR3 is TGTGCCAGAAGGGGTACAGGGGGCTTGTATAGCAATCAGCCCCAGCATTTT. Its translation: CARRGTGGLYSNQPQHF.

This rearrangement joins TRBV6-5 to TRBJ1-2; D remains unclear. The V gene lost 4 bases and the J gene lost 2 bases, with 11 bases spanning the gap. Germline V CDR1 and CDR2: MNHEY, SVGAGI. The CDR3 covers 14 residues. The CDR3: CASSFRTGNYGYTF. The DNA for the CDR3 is TGTGCCAGCAGTTTTCGGACGGGGAACTATGGCTACACCTTC.

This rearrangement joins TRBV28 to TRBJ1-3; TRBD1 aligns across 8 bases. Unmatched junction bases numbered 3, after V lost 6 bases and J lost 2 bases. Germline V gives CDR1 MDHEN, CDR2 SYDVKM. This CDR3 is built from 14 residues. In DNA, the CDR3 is TGTGCCAGCAGACCGACAGGGGCTGGAAACACCATATATTTT. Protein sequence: CASRPTGAGNTIYF.

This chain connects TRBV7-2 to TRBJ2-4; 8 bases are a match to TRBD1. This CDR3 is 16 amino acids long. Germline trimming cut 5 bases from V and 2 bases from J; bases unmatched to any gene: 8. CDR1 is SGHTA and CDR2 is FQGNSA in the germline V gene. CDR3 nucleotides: TGTGCCAGCAGCACCCGGACAGGGCTTACCAAAAACATTCAGTACTTC. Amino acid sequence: CASSTRTGLTKNIQYF.

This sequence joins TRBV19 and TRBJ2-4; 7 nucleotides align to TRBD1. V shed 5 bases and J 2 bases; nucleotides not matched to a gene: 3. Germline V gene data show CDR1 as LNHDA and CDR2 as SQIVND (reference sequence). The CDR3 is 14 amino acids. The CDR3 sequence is CASSSTGSKNIQYF. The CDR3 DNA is TGTGCCAGTAGTTCGACAGGGTCCAAAAACATTCAGTACTTC.

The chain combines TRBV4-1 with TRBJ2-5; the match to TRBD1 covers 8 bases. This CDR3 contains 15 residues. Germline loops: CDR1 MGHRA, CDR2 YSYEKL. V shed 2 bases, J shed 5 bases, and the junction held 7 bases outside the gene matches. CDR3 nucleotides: TGCGCCAGCAGCCAAACCCCAGGGGGCCGGGAGACCCAGTACTTC. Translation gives CASSQTPGGRETQYF.

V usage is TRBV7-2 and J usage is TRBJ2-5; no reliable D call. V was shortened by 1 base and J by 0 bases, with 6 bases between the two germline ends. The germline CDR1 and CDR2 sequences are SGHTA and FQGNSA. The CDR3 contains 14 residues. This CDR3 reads CASSLVSYQETQYF. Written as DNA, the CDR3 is TGTGCCAGCAGCTTAGTTTCCTACCAAGAGACCCAGTACTTC.

CDR3 sequence reads: CASSLDTSGGLSYNEQFF. The CDR3 bases are TGTGCCAGCAGCTTAGATACTAGCGGGGGGCTCTCCTACAATGAGCAGTTCTTC. The J gene is TRBJ2-1, the V gene TRBV7-9; TRBD2 matches at 12 bases. The CDR3 has 18 amino acids. Germline loops: CDR1 SEHNR, CDR2 FQNEAQ (reference sequence). J gave up 0 bases and V 1 base, and 4 bases lay outside the gene matches.

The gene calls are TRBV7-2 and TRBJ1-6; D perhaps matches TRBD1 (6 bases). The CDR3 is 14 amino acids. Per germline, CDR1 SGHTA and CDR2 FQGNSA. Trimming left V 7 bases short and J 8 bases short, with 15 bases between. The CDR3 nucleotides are TGTGCCAGCAAAACAAGGGGGAACCATTCACCCCTCCACTTT. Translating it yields CASKTRGNHSPLHF.

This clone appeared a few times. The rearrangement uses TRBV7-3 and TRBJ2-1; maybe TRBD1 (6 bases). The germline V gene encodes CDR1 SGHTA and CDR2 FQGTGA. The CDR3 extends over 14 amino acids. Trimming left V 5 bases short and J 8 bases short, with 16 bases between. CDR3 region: CASSPHREADEQFF. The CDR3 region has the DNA TGTGCCAGCAGCCCCCACAGGGAAGCGGATGAGCAGTTCTTC.

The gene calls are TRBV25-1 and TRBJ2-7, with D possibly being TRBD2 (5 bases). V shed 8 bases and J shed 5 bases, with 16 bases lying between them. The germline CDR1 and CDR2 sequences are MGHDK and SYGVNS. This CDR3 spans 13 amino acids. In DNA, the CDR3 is TGTGCCAGCGTCGGGGTCCCGTTAAACGAGCAGTACTTC. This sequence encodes CASVGVPLNEQYF.

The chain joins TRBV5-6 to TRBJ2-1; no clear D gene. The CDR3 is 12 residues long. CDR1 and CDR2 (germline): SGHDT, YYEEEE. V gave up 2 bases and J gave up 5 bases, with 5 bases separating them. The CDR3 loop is CASSFVDNEQFF. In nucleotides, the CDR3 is TGTGCCAGCAGCTTCGTAGACAATGAGCAGTTCTTC.

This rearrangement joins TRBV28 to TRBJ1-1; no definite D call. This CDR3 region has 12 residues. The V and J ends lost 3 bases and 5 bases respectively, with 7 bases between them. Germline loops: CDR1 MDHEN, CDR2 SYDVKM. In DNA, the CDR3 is TGTGCCAGCAGTTTTCTGCAGACTGAAGCTTTCTTT. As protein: CASSFLQTEAFF.

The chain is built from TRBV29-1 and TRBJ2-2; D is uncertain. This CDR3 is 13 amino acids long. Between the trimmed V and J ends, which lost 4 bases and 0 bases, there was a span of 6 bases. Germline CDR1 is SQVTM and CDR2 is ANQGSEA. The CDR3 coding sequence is TGCAGCGTTGCGGTCCCGAACACCGGGGAGCTGTTTTTT. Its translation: CSVAVPNTGELFF.

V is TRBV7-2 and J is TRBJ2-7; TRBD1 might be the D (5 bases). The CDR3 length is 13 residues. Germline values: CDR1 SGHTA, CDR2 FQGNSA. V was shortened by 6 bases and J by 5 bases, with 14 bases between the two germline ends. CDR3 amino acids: CASRSQGTHEQYF. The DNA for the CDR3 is TGTGCCAGCAGGTCCCAGGGTACCCACGAGCAGTACTTC. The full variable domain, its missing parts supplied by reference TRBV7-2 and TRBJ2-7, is GAGVSQSPSNKVTEKGKDVELRCDPISGHTALYWYRQSLGQGLEFLIYFQGNSAPDKSGLPSDRFSAERTGGSVSTLTIQRTQQEDSAVYLCASRSQGTHEQYFGPGTRLTVT.

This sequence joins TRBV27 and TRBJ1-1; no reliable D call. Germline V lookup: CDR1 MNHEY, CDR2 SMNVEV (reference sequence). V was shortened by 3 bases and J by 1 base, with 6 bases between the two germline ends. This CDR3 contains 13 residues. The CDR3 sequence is CASSFGPNTEAFF. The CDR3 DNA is TGTGCCAGCAGTTTTGGGCCGAACACTGAAGCTTTCTTT.

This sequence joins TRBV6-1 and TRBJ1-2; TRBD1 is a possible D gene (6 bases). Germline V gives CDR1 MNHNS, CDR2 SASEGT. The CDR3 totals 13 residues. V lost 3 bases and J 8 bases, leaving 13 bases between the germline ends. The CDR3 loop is CASSEGADGGYTF. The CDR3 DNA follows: TGTGCCAGCAGTGAGGGGGCAGACGGCGGCTACACCTTC.

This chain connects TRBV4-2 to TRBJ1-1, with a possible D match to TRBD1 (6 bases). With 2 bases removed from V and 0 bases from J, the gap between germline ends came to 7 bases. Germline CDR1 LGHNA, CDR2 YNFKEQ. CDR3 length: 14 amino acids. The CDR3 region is CASSQRGMNTEAFF. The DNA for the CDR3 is TGTGCCAGCAGCCAAAGGGGGATGAACACTGAAGCTTTCTTT.

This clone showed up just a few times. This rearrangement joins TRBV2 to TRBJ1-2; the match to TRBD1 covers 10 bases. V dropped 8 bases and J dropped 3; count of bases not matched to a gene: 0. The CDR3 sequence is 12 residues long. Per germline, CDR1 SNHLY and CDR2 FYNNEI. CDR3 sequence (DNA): TGTGCCAGCGGACAGGGGGACTATGGCTACACCTTC. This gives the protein CASGQGDYGYTF.